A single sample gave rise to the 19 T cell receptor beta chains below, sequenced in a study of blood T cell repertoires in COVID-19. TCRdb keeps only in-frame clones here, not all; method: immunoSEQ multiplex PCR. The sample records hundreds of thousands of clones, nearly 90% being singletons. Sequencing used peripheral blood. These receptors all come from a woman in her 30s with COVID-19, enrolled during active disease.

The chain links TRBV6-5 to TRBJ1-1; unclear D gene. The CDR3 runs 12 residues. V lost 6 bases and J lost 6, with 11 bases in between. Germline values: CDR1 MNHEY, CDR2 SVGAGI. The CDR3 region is CASRRGFSEAFF. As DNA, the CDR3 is TGTGCCAGCAGAAGAGGGTTTTCTGAAGCTTTCTTT.

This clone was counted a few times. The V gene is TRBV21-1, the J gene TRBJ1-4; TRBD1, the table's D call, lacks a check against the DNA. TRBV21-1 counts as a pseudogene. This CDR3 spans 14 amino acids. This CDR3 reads CASSQGQTREKLFF. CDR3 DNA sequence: TGTGCCAGCAGCCAGGGACAGACGAGAGAAAAACTGTTTTTT.

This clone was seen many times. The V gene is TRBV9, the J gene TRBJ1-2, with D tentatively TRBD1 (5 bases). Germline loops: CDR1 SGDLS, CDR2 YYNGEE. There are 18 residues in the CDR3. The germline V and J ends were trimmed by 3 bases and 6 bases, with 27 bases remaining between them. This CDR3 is CASSDPTDRRGGEDGYTF. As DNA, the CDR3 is TGTGCCAGCAGCGACCCGACGGATCGAAGGGGCGGAGAAGATGGCTACACCTTC.

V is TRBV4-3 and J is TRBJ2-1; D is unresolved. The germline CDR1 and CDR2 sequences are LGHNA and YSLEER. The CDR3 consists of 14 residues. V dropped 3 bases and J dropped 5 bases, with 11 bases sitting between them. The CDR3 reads CASSHLTENNEQFF. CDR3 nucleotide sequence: TGCGCCAGCAGCCACTTAACAGAAAACAATGAGCAGTTCTTC.

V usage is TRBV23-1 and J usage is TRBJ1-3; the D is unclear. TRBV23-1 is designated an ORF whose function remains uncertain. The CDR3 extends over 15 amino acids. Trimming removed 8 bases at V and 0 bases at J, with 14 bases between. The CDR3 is CASPQGQVSGNTIYF. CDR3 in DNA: TGCGCCAGCCCCCAAGGCCAGGTCTCTGGAAACACCATATATTTT.

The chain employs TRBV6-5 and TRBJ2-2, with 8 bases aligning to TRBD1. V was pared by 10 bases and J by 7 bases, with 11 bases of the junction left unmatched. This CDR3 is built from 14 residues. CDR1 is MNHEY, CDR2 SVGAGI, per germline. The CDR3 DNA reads TGTGCCACCTCGCTAAGGACAGGGATCGGGGAGCTGTTTTTT. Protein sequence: CATSLRTGIGELFF.

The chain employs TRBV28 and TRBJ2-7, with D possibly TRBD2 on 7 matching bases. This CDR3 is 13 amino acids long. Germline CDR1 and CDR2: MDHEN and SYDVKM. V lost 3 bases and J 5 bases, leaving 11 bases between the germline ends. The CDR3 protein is CASSFGGQDEQYV. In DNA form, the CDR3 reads TGTGCCAGCAGTTTCGGGGGGCAGGACGAGCAGTACGTC.

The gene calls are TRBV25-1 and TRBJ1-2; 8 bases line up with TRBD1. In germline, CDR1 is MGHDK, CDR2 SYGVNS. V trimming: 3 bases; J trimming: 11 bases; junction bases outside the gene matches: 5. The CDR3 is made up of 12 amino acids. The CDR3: CASSEFRQGYTF. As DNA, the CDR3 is TGTGCCAGCAGTGAGTTCCGACAGGGGTACACCTTC.

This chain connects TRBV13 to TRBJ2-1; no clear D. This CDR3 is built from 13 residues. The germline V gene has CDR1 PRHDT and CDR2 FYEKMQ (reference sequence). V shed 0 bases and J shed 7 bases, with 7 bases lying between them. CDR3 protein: CASSLGPRNEQFF. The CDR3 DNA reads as TGTGCCAGCAGCTTAGGTCCTAGGAATGAGCAGTTCTTC.

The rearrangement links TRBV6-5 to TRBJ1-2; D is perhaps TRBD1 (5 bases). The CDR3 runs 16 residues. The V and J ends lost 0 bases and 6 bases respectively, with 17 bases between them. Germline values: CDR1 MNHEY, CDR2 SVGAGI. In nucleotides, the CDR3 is TGTGCCAGCAGTTACTCGAGGGCCGGCGGAGGGGATGGCTACACCTTC. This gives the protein CASSYSRAGGGDGYTF.

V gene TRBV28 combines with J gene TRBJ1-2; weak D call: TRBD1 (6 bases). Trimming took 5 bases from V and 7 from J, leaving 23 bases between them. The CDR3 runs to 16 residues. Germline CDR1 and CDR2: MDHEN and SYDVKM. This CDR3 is CASSLLSTGRVSGYTF. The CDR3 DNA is TGTGCCAGCAGTCTCCTCTCGACAGGCCGCGTGAGTGGCTACACCTTC.

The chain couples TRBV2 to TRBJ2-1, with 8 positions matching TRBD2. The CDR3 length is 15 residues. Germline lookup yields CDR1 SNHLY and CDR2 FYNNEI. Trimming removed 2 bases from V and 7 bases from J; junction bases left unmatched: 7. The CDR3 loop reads CASSEFSGDENEQFF. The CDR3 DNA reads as TGTGCCAGCAGTGAATTTAGCGGGGATGAAAATGAGCAGTTCTTC.

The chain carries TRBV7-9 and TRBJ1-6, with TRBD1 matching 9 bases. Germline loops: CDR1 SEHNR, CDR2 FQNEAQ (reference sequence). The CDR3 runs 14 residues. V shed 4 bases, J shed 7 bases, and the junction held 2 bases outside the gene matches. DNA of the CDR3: TGTGCCAGCAGCTCTGGACAGGGGAATTCACCCCTCCACTTT. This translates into CASSSGQGNSPLHF. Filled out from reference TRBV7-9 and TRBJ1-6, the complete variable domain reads DTGVSQNPRHKITKRGQNVTFRCDPISEHNRLYWYRQTLGQGPEFLTYFQNEAQLEKSRLLSDRFSAERPKGSFSTLEIQRTEQGDSAMYLCASSSGQGNSPLHFGNGTRLTVT.

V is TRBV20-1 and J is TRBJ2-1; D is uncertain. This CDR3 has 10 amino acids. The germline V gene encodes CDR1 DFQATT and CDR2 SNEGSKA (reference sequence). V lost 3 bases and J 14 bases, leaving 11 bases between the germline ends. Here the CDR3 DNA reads TGCAGTGCTAGCCCCGTAACAGAGTTCTTC. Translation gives CSASPVTEFF.

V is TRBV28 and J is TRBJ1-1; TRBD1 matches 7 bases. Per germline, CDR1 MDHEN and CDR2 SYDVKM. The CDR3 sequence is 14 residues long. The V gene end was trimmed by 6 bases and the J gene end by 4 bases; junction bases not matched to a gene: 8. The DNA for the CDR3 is TGTGCCAGCAGCTTGACAGGGAGAGGCACTGAAGCTTTCTTT. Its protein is CASSLTGRGTEAFF.

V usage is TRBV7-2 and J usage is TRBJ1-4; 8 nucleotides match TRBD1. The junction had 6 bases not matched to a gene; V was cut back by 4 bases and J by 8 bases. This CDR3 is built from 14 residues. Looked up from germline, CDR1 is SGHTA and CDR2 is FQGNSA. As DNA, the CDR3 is TGTGCCAGCAGCTCCGGGACAGGACGAGAAAAACTGTTTTTT. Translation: CASSSGTGREKLFF.

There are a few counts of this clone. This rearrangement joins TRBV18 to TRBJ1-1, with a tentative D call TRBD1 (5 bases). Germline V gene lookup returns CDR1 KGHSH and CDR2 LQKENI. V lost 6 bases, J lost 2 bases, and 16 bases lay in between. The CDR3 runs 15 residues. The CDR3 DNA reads TGTGCCAGCTCCCCCCCAGGGATCCCTAACACTGAAGCTTTCTTT. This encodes CASSPPGIPNTEAFF.

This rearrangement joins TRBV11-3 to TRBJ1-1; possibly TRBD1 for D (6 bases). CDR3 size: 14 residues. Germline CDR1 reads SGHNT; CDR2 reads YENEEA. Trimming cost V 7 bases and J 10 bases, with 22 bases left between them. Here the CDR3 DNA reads TGTGCCAGCAAGGCCCCCCAGGGGACGGGAGGAGCTTTCTTT. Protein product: CASKAPQGTGGAFF.

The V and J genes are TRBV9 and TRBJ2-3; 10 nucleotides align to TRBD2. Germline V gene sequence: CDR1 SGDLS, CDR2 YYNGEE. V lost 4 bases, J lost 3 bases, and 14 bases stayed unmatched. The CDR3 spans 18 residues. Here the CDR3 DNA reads TGTGCCAGCAGCCTAATGACTTCGGCTAGCGGGGGAACAGATACGCAGTATTTT. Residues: CASSLMTSASGGTDTQYF.